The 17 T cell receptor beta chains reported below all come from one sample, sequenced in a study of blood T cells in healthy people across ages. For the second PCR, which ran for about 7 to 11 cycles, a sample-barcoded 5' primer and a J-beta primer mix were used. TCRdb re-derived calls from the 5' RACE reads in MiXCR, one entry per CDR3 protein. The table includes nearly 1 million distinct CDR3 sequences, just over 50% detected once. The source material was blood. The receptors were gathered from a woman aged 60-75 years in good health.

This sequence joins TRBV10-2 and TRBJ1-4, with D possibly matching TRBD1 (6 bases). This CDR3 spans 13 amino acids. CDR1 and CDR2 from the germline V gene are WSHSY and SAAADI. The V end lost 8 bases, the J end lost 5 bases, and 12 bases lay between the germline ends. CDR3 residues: CASLQGRNEKLFF. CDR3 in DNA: TGCGCCAGCCTACAGGGCAGAAATGAAAAACTGTTTTTT.

For the CDR3, the DNA is TGTGCCAGCAGTCCCCCAGCGGGAGTAGGCTCCTACAATGAGCAGTTCTTC. Its translation: CASSPPAGVGSYNEQFF. The gene calls are TRBV28 and TRBJ2-1; 8 positions agree with TRBD2. V was pared by 5 bases and J by 0 bases, with 9 bases of the junction left unmatched. This CDR3 spans 17 amino acids. Germline CDR1 and CDR2: MDHEN and SYDVKM. The full variable domain, completed using reference TRBV28 and TRBJ2-1, is DVKVTQSSRYLVKRTGEKVFLECVQDMDHENMFWYRQDPGLGLRLIYFSYDVKMKEKGDIPEGYSVSREKKERFSLILESASTNQTSMYLCASSPPAGVGSYNEQFFGPGTRLTVL.

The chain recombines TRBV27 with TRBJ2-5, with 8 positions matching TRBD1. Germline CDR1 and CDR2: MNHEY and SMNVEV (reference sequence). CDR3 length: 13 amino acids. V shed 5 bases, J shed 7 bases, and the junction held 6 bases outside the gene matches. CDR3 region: CASSQGQGWTQYF. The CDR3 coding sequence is TGTGCCAGCAGTCAAGGACAGGGTTGGACCCAGTACTTC.

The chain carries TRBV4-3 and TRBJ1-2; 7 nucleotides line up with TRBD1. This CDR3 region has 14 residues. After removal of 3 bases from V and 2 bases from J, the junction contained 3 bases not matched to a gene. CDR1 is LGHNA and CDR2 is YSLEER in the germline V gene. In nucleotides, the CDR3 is TGCGCCAGCAGCCAGGACAGGACCAACTATGGCTACACCTTC. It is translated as CASSQDRTNYGYTF.

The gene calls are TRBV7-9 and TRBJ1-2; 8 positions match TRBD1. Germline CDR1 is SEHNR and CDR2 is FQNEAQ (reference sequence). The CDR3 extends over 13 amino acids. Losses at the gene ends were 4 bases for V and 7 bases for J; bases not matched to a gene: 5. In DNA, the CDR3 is TGTGCCAGCAGCTCCGCAGGGGGCCTTGGCTACACCTTC. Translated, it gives CASSSAGGLGYTF.

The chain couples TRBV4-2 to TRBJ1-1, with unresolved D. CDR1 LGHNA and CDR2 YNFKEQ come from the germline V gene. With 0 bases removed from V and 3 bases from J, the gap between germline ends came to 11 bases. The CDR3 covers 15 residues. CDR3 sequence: CASSQDPGADTEAFF. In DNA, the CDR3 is TGTGCCAGCAGCCAAGACCCGGGAGCGGACACTGAAGCTTTCTTT.

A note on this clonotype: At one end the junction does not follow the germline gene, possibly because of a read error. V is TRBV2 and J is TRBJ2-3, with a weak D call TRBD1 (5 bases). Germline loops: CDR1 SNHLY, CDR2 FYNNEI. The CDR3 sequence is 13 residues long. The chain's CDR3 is CASSAGYTYTQYF. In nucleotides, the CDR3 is TGTGCCAGCTCGGCAGGGTACACATATACGCAGTATTTT.

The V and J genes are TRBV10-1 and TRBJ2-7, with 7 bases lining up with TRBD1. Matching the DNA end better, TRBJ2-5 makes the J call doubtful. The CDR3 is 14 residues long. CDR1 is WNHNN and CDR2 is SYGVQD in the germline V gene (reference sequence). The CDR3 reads CASSESRGPETQYF. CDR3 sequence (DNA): TGCGCCAGCAGTGAGTCGAGGGGGCCAGAGACCCAGTACTTC.

CDR3 in DNA: TGCAGTGTTGGGACCGGGACAGGGGTCGAGCAGTACTTC. Amino acids: CSVGTGTGVEQYF. This chain joins TRBV20-1 and TRBJ2-5; 10 bases map to TRBD1. The last part of the DNA fits TRBJ2-7 better; the J call may be wrong. CDR3 length: 13 amino acids. Germline values: CDR1 DFQATT, CDR2 SNEGSKA (reference sequence).

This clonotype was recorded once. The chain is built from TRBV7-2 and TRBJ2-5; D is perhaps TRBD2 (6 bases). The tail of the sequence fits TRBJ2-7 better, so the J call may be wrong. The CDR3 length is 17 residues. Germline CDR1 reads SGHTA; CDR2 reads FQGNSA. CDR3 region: CASSLVGGGDFSYEQYF. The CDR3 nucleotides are TGTGCCAGCAGCTTAGTAGGCGGTGGGGACTTTTCCTACGAGCAGTACTTC.

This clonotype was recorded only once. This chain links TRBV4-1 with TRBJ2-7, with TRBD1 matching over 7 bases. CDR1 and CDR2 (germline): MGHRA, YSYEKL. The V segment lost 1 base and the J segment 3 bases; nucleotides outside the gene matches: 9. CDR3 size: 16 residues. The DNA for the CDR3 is TGCGCCAGCAGCCAAGTGTGGGGACAGTCAGTCTACGAGCAGTACTTC. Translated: CASSQVWGQSVYEQYF.

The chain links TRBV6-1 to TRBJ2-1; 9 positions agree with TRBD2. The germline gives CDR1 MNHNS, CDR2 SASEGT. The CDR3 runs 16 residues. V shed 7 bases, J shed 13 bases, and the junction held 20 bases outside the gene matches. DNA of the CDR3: TGTGCCAGCATCCCTGAGGGGACTAGCAGGCAAGAGACCCAGTTCTTC. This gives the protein CASIPEGTSRQETQFF.

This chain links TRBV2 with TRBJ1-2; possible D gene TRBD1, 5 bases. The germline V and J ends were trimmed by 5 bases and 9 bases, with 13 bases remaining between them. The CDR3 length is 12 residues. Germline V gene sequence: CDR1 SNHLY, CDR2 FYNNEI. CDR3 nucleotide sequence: TGTGCCAGCAGTCCGACAGTGAGCAGCTACACCTTC. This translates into CASSPTVSSYTF.

CDR3 amino acids: CAWSRDRLYGYTF. CDR3 coding DNA: TGTGCCTGGAGTAGGGACAGGCTCTATGGCTACACCTTC. This chain links TRBV30 with TRBJ1-2, with 8 bases that match TRBD1. The CDR3 has 13 amino acids. Germline values: CDR1 GTSNPN, CDR2 SVGIG (reference sequence). The trim removed 2 bases at V and 4 bases at J, leaving 3 bases unmatched.

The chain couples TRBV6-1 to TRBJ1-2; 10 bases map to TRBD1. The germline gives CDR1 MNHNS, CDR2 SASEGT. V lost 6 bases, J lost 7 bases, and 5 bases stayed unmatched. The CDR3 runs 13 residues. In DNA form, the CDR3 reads TGTGCCAGCAGAGACAGGGGGCTTGGTGGCTACACCTTC. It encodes CASRDRGLGGYTF.

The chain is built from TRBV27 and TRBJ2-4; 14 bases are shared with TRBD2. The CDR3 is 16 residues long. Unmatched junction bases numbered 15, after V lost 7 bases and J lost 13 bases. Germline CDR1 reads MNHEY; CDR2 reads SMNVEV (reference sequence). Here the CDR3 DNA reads TGTGCCAGCACCAACGGGACTAGCGGGAGATCGCGAGAGCAGTACTTC. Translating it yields CASTNGTSGRSREQYF.

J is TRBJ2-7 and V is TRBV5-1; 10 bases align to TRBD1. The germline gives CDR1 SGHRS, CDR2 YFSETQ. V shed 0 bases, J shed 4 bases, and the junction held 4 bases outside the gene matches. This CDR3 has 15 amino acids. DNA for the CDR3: TGCGCCAGCAGCTTGGGGGACAGGGGAGGATACGAGCAGTACTTC. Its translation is CASSLGDRGGYEQYF.